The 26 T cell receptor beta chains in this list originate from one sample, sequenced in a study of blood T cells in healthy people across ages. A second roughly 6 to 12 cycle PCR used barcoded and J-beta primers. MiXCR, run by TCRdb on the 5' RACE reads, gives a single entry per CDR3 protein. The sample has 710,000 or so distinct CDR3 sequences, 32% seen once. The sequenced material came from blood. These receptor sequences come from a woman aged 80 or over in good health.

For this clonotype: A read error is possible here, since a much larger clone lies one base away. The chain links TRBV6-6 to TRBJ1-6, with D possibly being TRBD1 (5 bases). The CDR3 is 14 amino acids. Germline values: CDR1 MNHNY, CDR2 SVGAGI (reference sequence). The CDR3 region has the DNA TGTACCAGCAGTTACCGGGGACGGTATTCACCCCTCCACTTT. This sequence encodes CTSSYRGRYSPLHF.

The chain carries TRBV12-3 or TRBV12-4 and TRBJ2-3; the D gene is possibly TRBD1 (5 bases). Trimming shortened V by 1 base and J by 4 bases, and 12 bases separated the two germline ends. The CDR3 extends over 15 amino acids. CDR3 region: CASSLGGTGADTQYF. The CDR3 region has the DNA TGTGCCAGCAGTTTAGGGGGCACGGGCGCAGATACGCAGTATTTT.

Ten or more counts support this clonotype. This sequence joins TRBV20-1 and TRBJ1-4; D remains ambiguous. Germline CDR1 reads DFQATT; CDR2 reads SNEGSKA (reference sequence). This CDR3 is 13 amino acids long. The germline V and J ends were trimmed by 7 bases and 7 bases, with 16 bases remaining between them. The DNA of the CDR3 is TGCAGTGTAACCGACGTGGTACCTGAAAAACTGTTTTTT. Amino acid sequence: CSVTDVVPEKLFF.

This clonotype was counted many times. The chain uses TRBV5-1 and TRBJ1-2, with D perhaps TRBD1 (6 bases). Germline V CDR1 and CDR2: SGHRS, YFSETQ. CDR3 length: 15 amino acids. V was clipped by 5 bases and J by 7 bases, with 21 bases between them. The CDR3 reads CASRDPKGGLRGYTF. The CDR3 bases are TGCGCCAGCAGGGACCCTAAGGGGGGATTGCGTGGCTACACCTTC.

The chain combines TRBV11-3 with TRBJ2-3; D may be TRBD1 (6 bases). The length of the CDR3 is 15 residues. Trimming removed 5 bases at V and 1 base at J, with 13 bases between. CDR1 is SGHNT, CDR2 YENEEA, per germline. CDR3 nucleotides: TGTGCCAGCAGCATACAGGGTGTAGGCACAGATACGCAGTATTTT. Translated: CASSIQGVGTDTQYF. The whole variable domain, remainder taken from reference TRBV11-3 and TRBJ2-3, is EAGVVQSPRYKIIEKKQPVAFWCNPISGHNTLYWYLQNLGQGPELLIRYENEEAVDDSQLPKDRFSAERLKGVDSTLKIQPAELGDSAVYLCASSIQGVGTDTQYFGPGTRLTVL.

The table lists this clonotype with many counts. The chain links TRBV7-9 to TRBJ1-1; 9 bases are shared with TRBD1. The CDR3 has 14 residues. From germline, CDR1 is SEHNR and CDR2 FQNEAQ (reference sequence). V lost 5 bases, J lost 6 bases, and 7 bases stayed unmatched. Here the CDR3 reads CASSNRDRAAEAFF. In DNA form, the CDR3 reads TGTGCCAGCAGCAACCGGGACAGGGCGGCTGAAGCTTTCTTT.

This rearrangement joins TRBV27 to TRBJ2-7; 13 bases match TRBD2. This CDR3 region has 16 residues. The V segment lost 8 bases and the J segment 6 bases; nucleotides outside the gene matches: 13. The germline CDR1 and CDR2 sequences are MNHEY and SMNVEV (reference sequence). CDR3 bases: TGTGCCAGCGGCAGGCTGACTAGCGGGGGGCCGGCCGAGCAGTACTTC. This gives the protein CASGRLTSGGPAEQYF.

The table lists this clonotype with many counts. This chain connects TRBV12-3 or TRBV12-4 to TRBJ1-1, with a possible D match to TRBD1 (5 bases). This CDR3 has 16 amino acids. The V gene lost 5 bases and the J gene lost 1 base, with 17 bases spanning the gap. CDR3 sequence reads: CASSPQSLRGNTEAFF. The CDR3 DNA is TGTGCCAGCAGTCCACAATCATTGAGGGGGAACACTGAAGCTTTCTTT.

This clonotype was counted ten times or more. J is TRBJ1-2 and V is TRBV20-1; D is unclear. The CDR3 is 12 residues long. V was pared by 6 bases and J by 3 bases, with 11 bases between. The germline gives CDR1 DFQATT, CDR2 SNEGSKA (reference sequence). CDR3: CSAPTVYYGYTF. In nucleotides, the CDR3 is TGCAGTGCCCCGACCGTTTACTATGGCTACACCTTC.

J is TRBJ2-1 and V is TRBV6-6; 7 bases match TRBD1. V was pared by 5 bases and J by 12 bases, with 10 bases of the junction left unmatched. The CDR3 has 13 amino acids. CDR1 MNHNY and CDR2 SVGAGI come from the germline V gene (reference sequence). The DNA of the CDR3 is TGTGCCAGCAGTCCGACAGGGAGCTATGGGCAGTTCTTC. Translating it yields CASSPTGSYGQFF.

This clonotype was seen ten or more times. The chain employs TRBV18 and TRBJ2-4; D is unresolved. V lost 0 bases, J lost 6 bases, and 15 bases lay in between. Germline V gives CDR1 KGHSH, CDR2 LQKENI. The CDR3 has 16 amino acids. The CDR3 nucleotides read TGTGCCAGCTCACCACCACGGACCGTATCTGGAAACATTCAGTACTTC. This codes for CASSPPRTVSGNIQYF.

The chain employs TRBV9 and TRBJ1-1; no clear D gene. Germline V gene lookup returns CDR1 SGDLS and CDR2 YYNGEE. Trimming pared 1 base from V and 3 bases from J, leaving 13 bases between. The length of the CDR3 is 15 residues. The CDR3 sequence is CASSVTPDGDTEAFF. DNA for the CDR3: TGTGCCAGCAGCGTAACCCCGGACGGAGACACTGAAGCTTTCTTT.

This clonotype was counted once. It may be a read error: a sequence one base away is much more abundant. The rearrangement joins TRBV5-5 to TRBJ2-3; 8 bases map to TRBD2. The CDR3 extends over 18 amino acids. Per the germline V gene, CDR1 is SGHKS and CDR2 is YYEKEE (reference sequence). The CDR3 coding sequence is TGTGCCAGCAGCTTGGCGGTGGCGGGGGGATCTAGCACAGCTACGCAGTATTTT. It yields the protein CASSLAVAGGSSTATQYF. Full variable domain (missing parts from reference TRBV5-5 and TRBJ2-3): DAGVTQSPTHLIKTRGQQVTLRCSPISGHKSVSWYQQVLGQGPQFIFQYYEKEERGRGNFPDRFSARQFPNYSSELNVNALLLGDSALYLCASSLAVAGGSSTATQYFGPGTRLTVL.

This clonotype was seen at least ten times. The CDR3 DNA follows: TGTGCCATCAGTGAGTCAAGTGGAGGGGCGGCCAAAAACATTCAGTACTTC. Amino acids: CAISESSGGAAKNIQYF. This chain uses TRBV10-3 with TRBJ2-4; D may be TRBD2 (6 bases). This CDR3 has 17 amino acids. With 0 bases removed from V and 1 base from J, the gap between germline ends came to 13 bases. Germline-derived CDR1 and CDR2 are ENHRY and SYGVKD.

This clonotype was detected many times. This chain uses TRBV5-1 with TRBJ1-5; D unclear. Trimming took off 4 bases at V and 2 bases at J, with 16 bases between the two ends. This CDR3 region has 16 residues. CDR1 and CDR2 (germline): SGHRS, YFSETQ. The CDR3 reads CASSVGEVGGNQPQHF. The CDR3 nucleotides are TGCGCCAGCAGCGTGGGTGAGGTTGGGGGCAATCAGCCCCAGCATTTT.

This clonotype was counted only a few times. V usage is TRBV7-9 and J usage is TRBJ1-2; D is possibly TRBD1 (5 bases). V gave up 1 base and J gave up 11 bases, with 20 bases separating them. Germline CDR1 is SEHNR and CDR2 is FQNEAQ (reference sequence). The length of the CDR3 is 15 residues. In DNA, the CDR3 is TGTGCCAGCAGCTTAGGAGGGGTAGGTTACTACGGTTACACCTTC. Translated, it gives CASSLGGVGYYGYTF.

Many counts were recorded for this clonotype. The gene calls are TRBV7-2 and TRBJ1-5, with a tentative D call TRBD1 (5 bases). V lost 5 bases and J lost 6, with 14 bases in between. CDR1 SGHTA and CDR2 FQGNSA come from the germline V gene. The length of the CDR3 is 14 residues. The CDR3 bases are TGTGCCAGCAGCCCCACCCGGGGGGGTCAGCCCCAGCATTTT. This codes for CASSPTRGGQPQHF. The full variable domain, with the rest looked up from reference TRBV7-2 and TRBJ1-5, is GAGVSQSPSNKVTEKGKDVELRCDPISGHTALYWYRQSLGQGLEFLIYFQGNSAPDKSGLPSDRFSAERTGGSVSTLTIQRTQQEDSAVYLCASSPTRGGQPQHFGDGTRLSIL.

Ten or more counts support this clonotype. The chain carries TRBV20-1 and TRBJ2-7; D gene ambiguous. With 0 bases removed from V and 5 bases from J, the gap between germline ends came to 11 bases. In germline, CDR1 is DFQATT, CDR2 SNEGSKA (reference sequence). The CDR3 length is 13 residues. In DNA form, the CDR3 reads TGCAGTGCTAGAGATTATGGCCAGAACGAGCAGTACTTC. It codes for CSARDYGQNEQYF.

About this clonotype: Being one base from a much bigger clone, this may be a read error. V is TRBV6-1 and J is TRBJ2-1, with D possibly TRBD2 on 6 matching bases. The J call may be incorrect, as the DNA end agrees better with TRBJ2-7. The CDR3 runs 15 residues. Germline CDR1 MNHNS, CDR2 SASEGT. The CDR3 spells CASRPGDSSYNEQYF. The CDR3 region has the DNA TGTGCCAGCAGACCGGGGGATAGCTCCTACAATGAGCAGTACTTC.

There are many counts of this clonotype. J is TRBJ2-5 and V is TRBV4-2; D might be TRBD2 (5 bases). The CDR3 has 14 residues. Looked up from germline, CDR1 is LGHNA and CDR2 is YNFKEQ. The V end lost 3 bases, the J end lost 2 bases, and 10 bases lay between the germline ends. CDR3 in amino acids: CASSQTGFQETQYF. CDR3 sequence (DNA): TGTGCCAGCAGCCAGACGGGATTTCAAGAGACCCAGTACTTC.

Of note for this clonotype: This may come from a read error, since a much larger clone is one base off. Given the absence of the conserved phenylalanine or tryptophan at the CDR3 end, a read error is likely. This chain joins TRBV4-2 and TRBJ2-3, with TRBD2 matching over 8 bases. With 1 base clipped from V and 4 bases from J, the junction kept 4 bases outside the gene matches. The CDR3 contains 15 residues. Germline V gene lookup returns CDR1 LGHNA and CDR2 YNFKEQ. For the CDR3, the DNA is TGTGCCAGCAGCCAAGCCGGGGGGGCATCAGATACGCAGTATTTG. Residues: CASSQAGGASDTQYL.

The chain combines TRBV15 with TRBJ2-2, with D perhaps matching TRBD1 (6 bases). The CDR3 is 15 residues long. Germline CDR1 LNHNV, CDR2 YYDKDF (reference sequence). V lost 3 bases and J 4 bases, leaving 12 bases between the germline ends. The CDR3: CATSRDSVSTGELFF. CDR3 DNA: TGTGCCACCAGCAGGGACAGCGTTAGCACCGGGGAGCTGTTTTTT.

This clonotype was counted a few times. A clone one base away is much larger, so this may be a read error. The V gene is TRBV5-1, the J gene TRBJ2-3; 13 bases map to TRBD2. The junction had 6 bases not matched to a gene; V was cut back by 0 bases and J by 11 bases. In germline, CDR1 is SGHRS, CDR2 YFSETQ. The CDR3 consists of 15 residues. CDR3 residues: CASSLGLAGGNVQYF. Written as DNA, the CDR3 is TGCGCCAGCAGCTTGGGACTAGCGGGGGGTAACGTGCAGTATTTT.

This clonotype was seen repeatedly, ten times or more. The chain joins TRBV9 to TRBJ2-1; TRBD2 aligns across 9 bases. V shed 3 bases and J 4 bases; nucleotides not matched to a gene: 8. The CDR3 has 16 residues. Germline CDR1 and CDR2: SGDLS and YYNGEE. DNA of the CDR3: TGTGCCAGCAGCGCCCAGCGCGGGGGGGGTTACAATGAGCAGTTCTTC. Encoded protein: CASSAQRGGGYNEQFF.

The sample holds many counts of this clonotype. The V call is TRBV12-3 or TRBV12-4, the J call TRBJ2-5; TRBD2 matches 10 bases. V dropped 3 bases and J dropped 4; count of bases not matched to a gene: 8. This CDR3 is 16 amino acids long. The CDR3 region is CASSFSGLALGETQYF. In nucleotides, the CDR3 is TGTGCCAGCAGTTTCTCGGGACTAGCGCTTGGAGAGACCCAGTACTTC.

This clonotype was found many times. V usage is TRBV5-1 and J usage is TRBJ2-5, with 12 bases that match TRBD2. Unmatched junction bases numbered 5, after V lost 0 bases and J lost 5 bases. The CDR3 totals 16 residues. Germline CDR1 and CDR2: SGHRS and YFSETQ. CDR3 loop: CASSLDPSGGAETQYF. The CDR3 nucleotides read TGCGCCAGCAGCTTGGATCCTAGCGGGGGGGCTGAGACCCAGTACTTC.